The 25 T cell receptor beta chains below all came from one sample that was sequenced in a study of blood T cell repertoires in COVID-19. Data came from immunoSEQ multiplex PCR; TCRdb stores just in-frame clones and leaves some out. The data contain 300,000 to 500,000 clones, more than 75% of them singletons. The sequenced sample consisted of PBMCs or T cells enriched from blood (not recorded which). These receptors came from a woman in her twenties or thirties with acute COVID-19.

The genes are TRBV28 and TRBJ1-3, with 9 bases fitting TRBD1. CDR3 length equals 16 residues. Germline assignment: CDR1 MDHEN and CDR2 SYDVKM. Trimming at V came to 6 bases and at J to 3 bases, leaving 9 bases not matched to a gene. The chain's CDR3 is CASRARTGVLGNTIYF. The CDR3 nucleotides are TGTGCCAGCAGGGCCCGGACAGGGGTACTTGGAAACACCATATATTTT.

This chain links TRBV19 with TRBJ1-3; D is unclear. The CDR3 runs to 14 residues. The V end was cut by 1 base, the J end by 4 bases, with 8 bases between. CDR1 is LNHDA, CDR2 SQIVND, per germline (reference sequence). CDR3: CASSIVAKGNTIYF. Written as DNA, the CDR3 is TGTGCCAGTAGTATAGTCGCTAAGGGAAACACCATATATTTT.

The V and J genes are TRBV7-9 and TRBJ2-3, with unresolved D. Germline assignment: CDR1 SEHNR and CDR2 FQNEAQ (reference sequence). V dropped 5 bases and J dropped 0 bases, with 9 bases sitting between them. The CDR3 length is 14 residues. The CDR3 nucleotides are TGTGCCAGCAGCCCCTTATCTAGCACAGATACGCAGTATTTT. Its protein product is CASSPLSSTDTQYF.

This chain joins TRBV24-1 and TRBJ2-5; a possible D gene is TRBD1 (5 bases). In germline, CDR1 is KGHDR, CDR2 SFDVKD. V was cut by 12 bases and J by 7 bases, with 20 bases left in between. The CDR3 length is 13 residues. CDR3 amino acids: CAVGDGQQGTQYF. The CDR3 DNA sequence: TGTGCCGTCGGCGACGGGCAGCAGGGGACCCAGTACTTC.

V and J are TRBV5-1 and TRBJ2-2, with a possible D match to TRBD2 (5 bases). From germline, CDR1 is SGHRS and CDR2 YFSETQ. Between the trimmed V and J ends, which lost 2 bases and 6 bases, there was a span of 11 bases. This CDR3 is built from 14 residues. The CDR3 nucleotides read TGCGCCAGCAGCTTTGTTGCGGGTGCCGGGGAGCTGTTTTTT. This sequence encodes CASSFVAGAGELFF.

The chain couples TRBV3-1 (or the pseudogene TRBV3-2) to TRBJ2-7, with D maybe TRBD1 (5 bases). The CDR3 spans 16 residues. Germline-derived CDR1 and CDR2 are LGHDT and YNNKEL (reference sequence). Deletions cut 1 base from V and 1 base from J, with 14 bases between. Written as DNA, the CDR3 is TGTGCCAGCAGCCAAGCCGCGAGACAGATTTCCTACGAGCAGTACTTC. This encodes CASSQAARQISYEQYF.

The rearrangement joins TRBV20-1 to TRBJ1-4, with 7 bases lining up with TRBD1. The V and J ends lost 3 bases and 4 bases, in that order; junction bases with no gene match: 11. Germline CDR1 and CDR2: DFQATT and SNEGSKA (reference sequence). The CDR3 runs 16 residues. As DNA, the CDR3 is TGCAGTGCTAGTTTATACGGGGACAGCTTTAATGAAAAACTGTTTTTT. This translates into CSASLYGDSFNEKLFF.

This clone was detected only once. The rearrangement joins TRBV2 to TRBJ1-6; TRBD1 might be the D (6 bases). V was cut by 5 bases and J by 3 bases, with 11 bases left in between. This CDR3 contains 15 residues. The germline V gene encodes CDR1 SNHLY and CDR2 FYNNEI. CDR3 in DNA: TGTGCCAGCAGTAGAACGGACAGCTATAATTCACCCCTCCACTTT. Translated: CASSRTDSYNSPLHF.

V is TRBV5-1 and J is TRBJ1-3; maybe TRBD1 (5 bases). This CDR3 has 15 residues. V was trimmed by 0 bases and J by 1 base, leaving 8 bases between them. CDR1 is SGHRS and CDR2 is YFSETQ in the germline V gene. For the CDR3, the DNA is TGCGCCAGCAGCTTGGTTCCAGGGTCTGGAAACACCATATATTTT. Translated, it gives CASSLVPGSGNTIYF.

In DNA, the CDR3 is TGTGCCAGTAGTCTCCAAGGACAGAACTATGGCTACACCTTC. Protein sequence: CASSLQGQNYGYTF. The V call is TRBV19, the J call TRBJ1-2, with D possibly being TRBD1 (6 bases). CDR3 length: 14 residues. Germline assignment: CDR1 LNHDA and CDR2 SQIVND (reference sequence). Trimming cost V 5 bases and J 2 bases, with 12 bases left between them.

The gene calls are TRBV12-3 or TRBV12-4 and TRBJ2-7; 7 nucleotides match TRBD1. V lost 3 bases and J lost 4; bases outside the gene matches: 3. CDR3 length: 13 residues. The CDR3 nucleotides read TGTGCCAGCAGTTTGGGACAGTTGTACGAGCAGTACTTC. Encoded protein: CASSLGQLYEQYF.

This chain joins TRBV7-2 and TRBJ2-7, with 9 bases fitting TRBD1. The CDR3 length is 14 residues. Trimming cost V 6 bases and J 7 bases; bases outside gene matches: 10. Per germline, CDR1 SGHTA and CDR2 FQGNSA. This CDR3 reads CASRPTGGDWEQYF. The CDR3 bases are TGTGCCAGCAGGCCGACAGGGGGGGATTGGGAGCAGTACTTC.

The rearrangement joins TRBV6-4 to TRBJ2-7; the match to TRBD1 covers 8 bases. Germline V gene data show CDR1 as MRHNA and CDR2 as SNTAGT. V lost 8 bases, J lost 2 bases, and 5 bases stayed unmatched. This CDR3 contains 13 residues. The CDR3 DNA follows: TGTGCCAGCGACAGGGGTCCCACCTACGAGCAGTACTTC. Its translation is CASDRGPTYEQYF.

The V and J genes are TRBV6-5 and TRBJ2-7, with 10 bases lining up with TRBD2. This CDR3 comprises 14 residues. J gave up 2 bases and V 6 bases, and 4 bases lay outside the gene matches. In germline, CDR1 is MNHEY, CDR2 SVGAGI. The CDR3 nucleotides read TGTGCCAGCAGCTTCACTAGCGGGGCCTACGAGCAGTACTTC. This encodes CASSFTSGAYEQYF.

The V and J genes are TRBV6-5 and TRBJ2-5; 9 nucleotides align to TRBD1. The CDR3 is 14 amino acids. Trimming removed 6 bases from V and 5 bases from J; junction bases left unmatched: 7. CDR1 and CDR2 from the germline V gene are MNHEY and SVGAGI. The CDR3 DNA reads TGTGCCAGCAGCAACGGACAGGGGCGGGAGACCCAGTACTTC. Translating it yields CASSNGQGRETQYF.

The chain joins TRBV4-1 to TRBJ2-7; 10 nucleotides agree with TRBD1. Germline trimming cut 3 bases from V and 4 bases from J; bases unmatched to any gene: 9. CDR1 and CDR2 (germline): MGHRA, YSYEKL. The CDR3 is 16 amino acids. The CDR3 nucleotides read TGCGCCAGCAGCCAGGGTTGGGGGACAGGGGAGTACGAGCAGTACTTC. The encoded protein is CASSQGWGTGEYEQYF.

This clone was observed once. This rearrangement joins TRBV24-1 to TRBJ2-2, with D tentatively TRBD1 (6 bases). The CDR3 contains 13 residues. The germline V and J ends were trimmed by 10 bases and 5 bases, with 13 bases remaining between them. The germline CDR1 and CDR2 sequences are KGHDR and SFDVKD. The CDR3 DNA is TGTGCCACTAATGAGGGGGAAACCGGGGAGCTGTTTTTT. Residues: CATNEGETGELFF.

The genes are TRBV12-3 or TRBV12-4 and TRBJ1-5; weak D call: TRBD1 (6 bases). The CDR3 consists of 13 residues. Trimming took off 8 bases at V and 6 bases at J, with 14 bases between the two ends. The CDR3 DNA follows: TGTGCCAGCCGTCGGGGGGGCAGTCAGCCCCAGCATTTT. The encoded protein is CASRRGGSQPQHF.

The chain has TRBV11-2 and TRBJ2-5; D is perhaps TRBD2 (5 bases). The CDR3 has 15 residues. Germline assignment: CDR1 SGHAT and CDR2 FQNNGV. V lost 1 base, J lost 0 bases, and 9 bases lay in between. The CDR3 is CASSLAGSYQETQYF. The DNA for the CDR3 is TGTGCCAGCAGCTTAGCGGGGTCGTACCAAGAGACCCAGTACTTC. The complete variable domain, with remaining parts taken from reference TRBV11-2 and TRBJ2-5, reads EAGVAQSPRYKIIEKRQSVAFWCNPISGHATLYWYQQILGQGPKLLIQFQNNGVVDDSQLPKDRFSAERLKGVDSTLKIQPAKLEDSAVYLCASSLAGSYQETQYFGPGTRLLVL.

J is TRBJ1-1 and V is TRBV6-5, with no clear D. Germline CDR1 MNHEY, CDR2 SVGAGI. The V end lost 4 bases, the J end lost 1 base, and 7 bases lay between the germline ends. This CDR3 contains 13 residues. The CDR3 DNA reads as TGTGCCAGCAGTTCGTACAGGAACACTGAAGCTTTCTTT. It yields the protein CASSSYRNTEAFF.

This rearrangement joins TRBV7-3 to TRBJ1-2; D is undetermined. Looked up from germline, CDR1 is SGHTA and CDR2 is FQGTGA. The CDR3 contains 13 residues. The V end lost 5 bases, the J end lost 8 bases, and 15 bases lay between the germline ends. The CDR3 DNA follows: TGTGCCAGCAGCAGGGAGGACGGTATGGGCTACACCTTC. This gives the protein CASSREDGMGYTF.

V gene TRBV5-1 combines with J gene TRBJ2-3, with D possibly TRBD2 on 5 matching bases. Trimming shortened V by 0 bases and J by 6 bases, and 5 bases separated the two germline ends. The CDR3 is made up of 12 amino acids. Looked up from germline, CDR1 is SGHRS and CDR2 is YFSETQ. This CDR3 reads CASSLGGDTQYF. CDR3 bases: TGCGCCAGCAGCTTGGGCGGGGATACGCAGTATTTT. The complete variable domain, with remaining parts taken from reference TRBV5-1 and TRBJ2-3, reads KAGVTQTPRYLIKTRGQQVTLSCSPISGHRSVSWYQQTPGQGLQFLFEYFSETQRNKGNFPGRFSGRQFSNSRSEMNVSTLELGDSALYLCASSLGGDTQYFGPGTRLTVL.

The chain uses TRBV19 and TRBJ1-6, with 10 bases that match TRBD1. The germline V gene has CDR1 LNHDA and CDR2 SQIVND (reference sequence). The CDR3 extends over 17 amino acids. This CDR3 reads CATKDQTGTGDNSPLHF. CDR3 sequence (DNA): TGTGCGACGAAGGATCAAACCGGGACAGGGGATAATTCACCCCTCCACTTT.

V is TRBV3-1 (or the pseudogene TRBV3-2) and J is TRBJ2-7; TRBD2 is a possible D gene (5 bases). V shed 9 bases and J shed 4 bases, with 13 bases lying between them. Germline CDR1 and CDR2: LGHDT and YNNKEL (reference sequence). This CDR3 is 12 amino acids long. The CDR3 spells CASEGIAYEQYF. The CDR3 coding sequence is TGTGCCAGTGAGGGTATCGCGTACGAGCAGTACTTC.

V usage is TRBV5-1 and J usage is TRBJ2-1, with 8 bases lining up with TRBD2. With V trimmed by 0 bases and J by 7 bases, 15 bases remained unmatched. CDR1 and CDR2 from the germline V gene are SGHRS and YFSETQ. The CDR3 is 18 amino acids. CDR3 residues: CASSLGGRPGTSVNEQFF. CDR3 nucleotides: TGCGCCAGCAGCTTGGGTGGGAGACCCGGGACTAGTGTGAATGAGCAGTTCTTC. Variable domain in full (rest from reference TRBV5-1 and TRBJ2-1): KAGVTQTPRYLIKTRGQQVTLSCSPISGHRSVSWYQQTPGQGLQFLFEYFSETQRNKGNFPGRFSGRQFSNSRSEMNVSTLELGDSALYLCASSLGGRPGTSVNEQFFGPGTRLTVL.